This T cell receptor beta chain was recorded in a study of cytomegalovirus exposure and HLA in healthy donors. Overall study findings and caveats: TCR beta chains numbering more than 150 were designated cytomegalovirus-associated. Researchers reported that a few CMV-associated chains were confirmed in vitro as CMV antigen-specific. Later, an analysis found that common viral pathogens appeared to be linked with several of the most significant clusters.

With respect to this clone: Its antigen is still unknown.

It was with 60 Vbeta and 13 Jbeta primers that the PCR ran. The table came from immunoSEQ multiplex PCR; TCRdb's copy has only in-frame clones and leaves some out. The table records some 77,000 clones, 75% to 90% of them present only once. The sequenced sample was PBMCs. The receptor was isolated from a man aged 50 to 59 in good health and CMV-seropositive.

The CDR3 loop reads CASNKPGQVNTEAFF. DNA of the CDR3: TGTGCCAGCAACAAACCGGGACAGGTGAACACTGAAGCTTTCTTT. The genes are TRBV27 and TRBJ1-1; 8 bases line up with TRBD1. V dropped 7 bases and J dropped 0; count of bases not matched to a gene: 7. This CDR3 is built from 15 residues. The germline gives CDR1 MNHEY, CDR2 SMNVEV (reference sequence).